A single T cell receptor beta chain is shown here with its context. Participants classified as exposed had met a COVID-19 case within 2 weeks before study entry. Germline lookup yields CDR1 SGHRS and CDR2 YFSETQ. Trimming cost V 3 bases and J 3 bases, with 12 bases left between them. This CDR3 contains 14 residues. The data were taken from a study of blood T cell repertoires in COVID-19. About the study: Material from acute and convalescent COVID-19 was sourced from the United States, Italy and Spain. The cDNA or gDNA used as material had been derived from T cells, B-cell-depleted T cells, or PBMCs.

Original processing notes: Reference gene primer amplification in the assay estimated nucleated cell counts. The repertoire was sequenced with immunoSEQ multiplex PCR; TCRdb's copy has only in-frame clones and lacks some. V, J and clone size are taken as reported in that table, and D and trimming were inferred from the DNA itself. This table holds approximately 380,000 clones, approximately 93% found once. This TCR was recovered from a middle-aged woman who had been exposed to COVID-19. V usage is TRBV5-1 and J usage is TRBJ1-1; D call uncertain. The sequencing input was PBMCs or T cells enriched from blood (not recorded which). This CDR3 reads CASSWAGFDTEAFF. CDR3 in DNA: TGCGCCAGCAGCTGGGCGGGTTTTGACACTGAAGCTTTCTTT.